The clone carrying this T cell receptor (beta chain) showed up just a few times. Its matching antigen is unknown. The sample belongs to a study of cytomegalovirus exposure and HLA in healthy donors. Study-level points and caveats: A missense DCLRE1C variant was associated with V- and J-gene trimming of TCR beta chains in a later analysis, and an independent cohort replicated the association.

The PCR made use of 60 Vbeta and 13 Jbeta primers. Sequencing was performed with immunoSEQ multiplex PCR; in TCRdb, only in-frame clones are kept and a portion is missing. The sample holds about 120,000 clones, roughly three quarters seen once. Losses at the gene ends were 8 bases for V and 5 bases for J; bases not matched to a gene: 3. Germline V lookup: CDR1 MNHEY, CDR2 SVGAGI. This CDR3 comprises 13 residues. The rearrangement links TRBV6-5 to TRBJ1-6; TRBD1 aligns across 7 bases. This receptor was taken from a woman in her late teens or twenties in good health and CMV-seronegative. Material: PBMCs. The CDR3 loop is CASAGTDNSPLHF. The CDR3 region has the DNA TGTGCCAGCGCCGGGACAGATAATTCACCCCTCCACTTT.